This TCR beta chain came from a study of blood T cell repertoires in COVID-19. Germline-derived CDR1 and CDR2 are LNHNV and YYDKDF (reference sequence). This CDR3 has 15 residues. V lost 1 base to trimming and J lost 4 bases; unmatched junction nucleotides: 7. Sequencing was performed with immunoSEQ multiplex PCR; in TCRdb, only in-frame clones are kept and a portion is missing. The sample comprises 200,000 or so clones, roughly 80% of which are singletons, and roughly 7% rests with the top ten. The chain recombines TRBV15 with TRBJ2-7, with 7 bases lining up with TRBD1. This clonotype originated in a man aged 35 to 55 who had recovered from COVID-19. Sequencing input: PBMCs or T cells enriched from blood (not recorded which). In DNA, the CDR3 is TGTGCCACCAGCAGAGTCCCAGGGGGAGATTACGAGCAGTACTTC. Amino acid sequence: CATSRVPGGDYEQYF.